This T cell receptor (beta chain) was obtained from a study of Tregs in tolerant kidney transplant recipients. Thawed PBMCs were FACS-sorted into unstimulated CD4+CD25+CD127- regulatory T cells, CD4+CD25- non-regulatory cells, CD4 and CD8 cells. Comments on this clone: Its matching antigen is unknown.

TCRdb's table, derived via immunoSEQ multiplex PCR, lists solely in-frame clones and lacks some. The data show roughly 250,000 clones, with around 82% seen just once and roughly 0.67% held by the top ten. Germline V gene lookup returns CDR1 SGHTA and CDR2 FQGNSA. The CDR3 has 15 residues. Trimming removed 6 bases from V and 4 bases from J, with 16 bases in between. Study findings and constraints: Activated donor B cell expansion appeared to reveal the most relevant donor-specific TCRbeta repertoire. Validation in larger populations is needed because few patients were studied. This study did not directly address biological reproducibility.

This receptor was taken from a human donor in good health. V is TRBV7-2 and J is TRBJ2-1; D possibly uses TRBD1 or TRBD2 (5 bases each). Sequencing used CD4+ T cells from blood. CDR3 sequence reads: CASSVARDLYNEQFF. The CDR3 DNA reads as TGTGCCAGCAGTGTGGCCCGGGACCTTTACAATGAGCAGTTCTTC.